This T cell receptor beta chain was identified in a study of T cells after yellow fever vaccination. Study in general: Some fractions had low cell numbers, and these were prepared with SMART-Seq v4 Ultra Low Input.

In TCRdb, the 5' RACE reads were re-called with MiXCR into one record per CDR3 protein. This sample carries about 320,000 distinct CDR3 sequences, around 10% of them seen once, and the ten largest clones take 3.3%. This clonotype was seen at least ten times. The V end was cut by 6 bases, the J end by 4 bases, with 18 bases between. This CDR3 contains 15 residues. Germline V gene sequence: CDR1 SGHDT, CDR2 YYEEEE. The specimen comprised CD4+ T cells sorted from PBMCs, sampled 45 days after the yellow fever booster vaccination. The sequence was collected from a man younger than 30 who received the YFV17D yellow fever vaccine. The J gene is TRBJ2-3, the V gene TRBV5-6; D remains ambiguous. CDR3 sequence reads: CASTKRAGGADTQYF. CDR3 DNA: TGTGCCAGCACGAAGCGAGCTGGTGGTGCAGATACGCAGTATTTT.